This TCR beta chain was sequenced during a study of molecular identifiers for immune sequencing clone quantification. This clonotype was detected many times. Antigen unknown. Study observations and caveats: Whereas clones above 20 RNA copies held under 1% of naive-cell molecules, they held over 97% of effector molecules. Identical TCR molecules that share a barcode could lead to an underestimation of highly expanded clone sizes.

Every naive CD8 library was made from between about 18,000 and 1,100,000 sorted cells with 10%, 30% or 50% RNA. Germline CDR1 reads LNHDA; CDR2 reads SQIVND (reference sequence). The CDR3 covers 16 residues. V was cut by 5 bases and J by 8 bases, with 22 bases left in between. TCRdb processed the PCR reads anew with MiXCR; each CDR3 protein has one entry. The profile shows about 320,000 distinct CDR3 sequences, about 20% of them singletons. This TCR was sampled from a human donor in good health. Some libraries in this study had Jurkat cell RNA spiked in. This chain uses TRBV19 with TRBJ2-1; D perhaps matches TRBD2 (5 bases). Sequencing was carried out using naive CD8+ T cells from blood, with Jurkat cell RNA spiked in. Described subset: FACS-sorted CD8+CD4-CCR7+CD45RA+ naive T cells. The CDR3 nucleotides read TGTGCCAGTAGTCCCTATCTCCTAGCTTCGTCCGATGAGCAGTTCTTC. Amino acids: CASSPYLLASSDEQFF.